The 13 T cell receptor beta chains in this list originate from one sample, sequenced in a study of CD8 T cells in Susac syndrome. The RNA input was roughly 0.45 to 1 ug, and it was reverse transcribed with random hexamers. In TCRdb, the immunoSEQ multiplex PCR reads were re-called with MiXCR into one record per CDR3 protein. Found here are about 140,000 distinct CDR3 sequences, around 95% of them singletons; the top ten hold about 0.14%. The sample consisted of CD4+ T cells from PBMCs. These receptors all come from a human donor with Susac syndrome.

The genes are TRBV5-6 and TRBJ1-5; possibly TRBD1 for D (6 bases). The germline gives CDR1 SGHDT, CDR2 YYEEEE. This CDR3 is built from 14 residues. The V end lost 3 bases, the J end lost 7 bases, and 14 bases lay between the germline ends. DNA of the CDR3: TGTGCCAGCAGCTCTGAGGGGGGCGGCCAGCCCCAGCATTTT. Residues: CASSSEGGGQPQHF. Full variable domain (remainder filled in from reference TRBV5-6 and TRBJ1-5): DAGVTQSPTHLIKTRGQQVTLRCSPKSGHDTVSWYQQALGQGPQFIFQYYEEEERQRGNFPDRFSGHQFPNYSSELNVNALLLGDSALYLCASSSEGGGQPQHFGDGTRLSIL.

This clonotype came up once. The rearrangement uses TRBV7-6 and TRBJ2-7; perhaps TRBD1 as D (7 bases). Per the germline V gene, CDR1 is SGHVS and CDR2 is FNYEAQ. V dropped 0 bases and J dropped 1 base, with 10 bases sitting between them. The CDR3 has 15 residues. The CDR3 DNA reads TGTGCCAGCAGCTTAGCATCAGGGGGGTCCTACGAGCAGTACTTC. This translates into CASSLASGGSYEQYF.

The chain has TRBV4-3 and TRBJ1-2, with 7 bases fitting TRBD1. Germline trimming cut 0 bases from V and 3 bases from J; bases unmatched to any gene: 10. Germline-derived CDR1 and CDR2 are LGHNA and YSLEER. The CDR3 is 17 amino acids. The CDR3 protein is CASSQDIGAGTDYGYTF. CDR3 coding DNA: TGCGCCAGCAGCCAAGATATTGGAGCCGGGACAGACTATGGCTACACCTTC.

CDR3 in amino acids: CATSRDLGSGNTIYF. The CDR3 DNA follows: TGTGCCACCAGCAGAGATTTGGGTTCGGGGAACACCATATATTTT. The chain has TRBV15 and TRBJ1-3; D remains ambiguous. This CDR3 contains 15 residues. Germline CDR1 and CDR2: LNHNV and YYDKDF (reference sequence). Trimming stripped 0 bases from V and 7 bases from J, with 13 bases between.

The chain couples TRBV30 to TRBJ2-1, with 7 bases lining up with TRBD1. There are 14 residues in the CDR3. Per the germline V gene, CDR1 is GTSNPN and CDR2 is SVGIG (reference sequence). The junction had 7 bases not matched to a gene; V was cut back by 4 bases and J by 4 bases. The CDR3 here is CAWTGTERYNEQFF. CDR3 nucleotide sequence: TGTGCCTGGACCGGGACAGAGAGGTACAATGAGCAGTTCTTC.

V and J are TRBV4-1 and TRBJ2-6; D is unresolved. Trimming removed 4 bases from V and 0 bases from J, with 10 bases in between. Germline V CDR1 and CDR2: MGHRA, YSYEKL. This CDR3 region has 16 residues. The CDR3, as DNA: TGCGCCAGCAGCCCAAGGACGGCCTCTGGGGCCAACGTCCTGACTTTC. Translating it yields CASSPRTASGANVLTF.

Here the CDR3 reads CASGGGRNEQFF. The CDR3 DNA sequence: TGTGCCAGCGGTGGCGGGAGGAATGAGCAGTTCTTC. The gene calls are TRBV7-2 and TRBJ2-1; 8 positions agree with TRBD2. CDR1 and CDR2 (germline): SGHTA, FQGNSA. The trim removed 8 bases at V and 7 bases at J, leaving 4 bases unmatched. The CDR3 runs to 12 residues.

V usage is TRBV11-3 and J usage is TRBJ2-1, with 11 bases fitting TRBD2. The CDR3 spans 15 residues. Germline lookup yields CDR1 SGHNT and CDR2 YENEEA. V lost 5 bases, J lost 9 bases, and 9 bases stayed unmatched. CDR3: CASSPYGLAGGEQFF. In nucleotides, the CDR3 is TGTGCCAGCAGCCCATATGGACTAGCGGGTGGTGAGCAGTTCTTC.

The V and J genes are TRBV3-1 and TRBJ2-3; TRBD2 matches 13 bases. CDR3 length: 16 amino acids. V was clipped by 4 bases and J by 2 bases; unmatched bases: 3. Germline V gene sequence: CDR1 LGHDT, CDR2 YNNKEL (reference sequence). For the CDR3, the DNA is TGTGCCAGCAGCCCGGGACTAGCGGGGCACACAGATACGCAGTATTTT. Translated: CASSPGLAGHTDTQYF.

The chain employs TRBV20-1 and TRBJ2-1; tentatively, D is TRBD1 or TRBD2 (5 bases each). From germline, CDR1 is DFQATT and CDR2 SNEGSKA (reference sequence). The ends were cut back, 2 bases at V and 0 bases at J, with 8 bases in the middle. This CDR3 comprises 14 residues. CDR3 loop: CSARPGTSYNEQFF. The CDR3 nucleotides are TGCAGTGCTAGACCGGGGACCTCCTACAATGAGCAGTTCTTC.

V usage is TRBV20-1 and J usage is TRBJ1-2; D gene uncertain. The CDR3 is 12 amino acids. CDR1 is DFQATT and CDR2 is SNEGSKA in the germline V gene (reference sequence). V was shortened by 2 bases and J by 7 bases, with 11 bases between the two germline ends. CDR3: CSARMGFGGYTF. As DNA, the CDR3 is TGCAGTGCTAGAATGGGTTTTGGTGGCTACACCTTC.

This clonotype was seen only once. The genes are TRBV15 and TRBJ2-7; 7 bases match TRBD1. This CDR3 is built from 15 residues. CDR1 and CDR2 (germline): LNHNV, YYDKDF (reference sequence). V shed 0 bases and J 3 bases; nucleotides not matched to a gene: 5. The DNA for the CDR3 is TGTGCCACCAGCAGAGATCTTTGGGACAGCTACGAGCAGTACTTC. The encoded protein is CATSRDLWDSYEQYF.

The CDR3 protein is CASIPTDSGRAETQYF. The CDR3 DNA reads TGTGCCAGCATACCCACGGATAGCGGGAGGGCGGAGACCCAGTACTTC. This rearrangement joins TRBV7-2 to TRBJ2-5, with 11 bases identical to TRBD2. CDR3 size: 16 residues. Germline CDR1 reads SGHTA; CDR2 reads FQGNSA. The ends lost 7 bases at V and 5 bases at J; junction bases unmatched: 12.